This T cell receptor beta chain is from a study of T cell repertoires in cytomegalovirus infection. Study details: Carrying CMV and the relevant HLA type showed in public TCR beta signatures. Study-wide results and limits: Identification of carriers of CMV plus the relevant HLA was performed using cumulative public TCR beta family frequency. Clonotypes of TCR beta that were HLA-C-restricted and CMV-specific dominated the ex vivo response.

This clonotype was found many times. Its antigen is unidentified. MiXCR was run by TCRdb on the reads, yielding one entry per CDR3 protein. The table has some 170,000 distinct CDR3 sequences, about a sixth seen once. Sequenced input: CD8+ T cells from PBMCs. The source is a human donor in good health (CMV status not recorded). Some clones in this sample may be carry-over from other donors' samples.

The CDR3 sequence: CASSHGTENYEQYF. The CDR3 region has the DNA TGTGCCAGCAGCCACGGGACAGAAAACTACGAGCAGTACTTC. This chain joins TRBV11-2 and TRBJ2-7; 7 nucleotides line up with TRBD1. Germline V gene sequence: CDR1 SGHAT, CDR2 FQNNGV. This CDR3 region has 14 residues. V gave up 5 bases and J gave up 3 bases; unmatched junction bases: 7.